A single T cell receptor beta chain is shown here with its context. Its antigen is unknown. The sample comes from a study of Ad26.COV2.S vaccination and SARS-CoV-2 variants. CDR1 is KGHDR, CDR2 SFDVKD, per germline. J lost 12 bases, V lost 3 bases, and 5 bases had no gene match. The CDR3 has 12 residues. Generated by immunoSEQ multiplex PCR, the TCRdb table keeps only in-frame clones and is missing some. The table has roughly 400,000 clones, around 91% seen once. Study-wide points: Post-vaccination spike-specific CD8+ and CD4+ T cell responses reportedly had substantial breadth. Vaccinees showed greater spike-specific TCR breadth than placebo recipients.

Described treatment: around 19 received Ad26.COV2.S at low or high dose, single or two shots; five or six received placebo; per-sample allocation not given. On day 63 after the first injection, vaccine and placebo recipients gave samples. The sequence came from a person aged 18-65 years who received the Ad26.COV2.S COVID-19 vaccine or a placebo. Source: peripheral blood, taken in a trial of Ad26.COV2.S vaccine versus placebo. The chain links TRBV24-1 to TRBJ2-3; 7 positions agree with TRBD2. CDR3 loop: CATSDLGGSQYF. CDR3 nucleotides: TGTGCCACCAGTGATCTGGGGGGGAGCCAGTATTTT.